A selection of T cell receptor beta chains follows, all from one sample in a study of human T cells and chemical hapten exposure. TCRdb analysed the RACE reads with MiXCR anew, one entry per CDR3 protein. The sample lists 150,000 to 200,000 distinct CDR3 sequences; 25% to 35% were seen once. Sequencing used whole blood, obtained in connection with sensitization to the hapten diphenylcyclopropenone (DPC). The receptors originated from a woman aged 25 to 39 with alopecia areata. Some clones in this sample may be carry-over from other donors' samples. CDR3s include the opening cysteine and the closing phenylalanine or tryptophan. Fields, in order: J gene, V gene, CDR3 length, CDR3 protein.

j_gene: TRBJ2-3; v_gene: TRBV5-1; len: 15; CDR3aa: CASSLRGLGTDTQYF
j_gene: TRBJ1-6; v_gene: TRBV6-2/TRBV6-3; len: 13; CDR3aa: CASSYSGNSPLHF
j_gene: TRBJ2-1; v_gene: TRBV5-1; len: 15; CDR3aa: CASSLSLAGETEQFF
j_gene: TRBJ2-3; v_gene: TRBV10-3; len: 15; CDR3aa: CAISDSSSGGDTQYF
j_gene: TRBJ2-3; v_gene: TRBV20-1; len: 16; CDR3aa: CSASLRLAGGTDTQYF
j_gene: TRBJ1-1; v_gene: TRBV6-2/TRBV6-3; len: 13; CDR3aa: CASIFGRGTEAFF
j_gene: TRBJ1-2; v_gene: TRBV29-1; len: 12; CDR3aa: CSVGGGSRGYTF
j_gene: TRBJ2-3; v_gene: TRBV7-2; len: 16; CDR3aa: CASSTRLAGGTDTQYF
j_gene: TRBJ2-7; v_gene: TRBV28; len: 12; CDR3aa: CASSFRGTEQYF
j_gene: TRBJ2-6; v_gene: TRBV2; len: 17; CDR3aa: CASSRTGSGSGANVLTF
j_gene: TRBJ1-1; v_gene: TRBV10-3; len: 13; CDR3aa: CAISESRHAEAFF
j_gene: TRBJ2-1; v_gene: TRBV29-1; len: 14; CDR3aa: CSVEGGENGRGEFF
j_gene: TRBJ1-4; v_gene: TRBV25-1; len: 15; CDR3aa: CASSRGGTTNEKLFF
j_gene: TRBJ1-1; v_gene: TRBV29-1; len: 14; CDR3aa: CSVGRESLNTEAFF
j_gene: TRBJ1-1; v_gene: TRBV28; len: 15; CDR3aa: CASSSSGTALTEAFF
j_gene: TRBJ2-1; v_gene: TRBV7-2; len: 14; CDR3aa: CASSSLGGYNEQFF
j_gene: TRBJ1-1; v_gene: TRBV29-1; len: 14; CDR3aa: CSVEARLRGQGAFF